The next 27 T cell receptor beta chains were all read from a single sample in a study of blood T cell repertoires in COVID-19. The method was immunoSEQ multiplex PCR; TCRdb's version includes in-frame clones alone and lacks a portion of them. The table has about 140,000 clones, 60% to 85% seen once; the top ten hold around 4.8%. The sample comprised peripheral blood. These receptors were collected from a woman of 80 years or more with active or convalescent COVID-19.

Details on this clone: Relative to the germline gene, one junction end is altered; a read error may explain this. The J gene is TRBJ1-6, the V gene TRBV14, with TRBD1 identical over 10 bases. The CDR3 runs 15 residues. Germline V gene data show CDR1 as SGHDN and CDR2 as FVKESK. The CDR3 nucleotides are TGTGCCAGCAGCCAAACGACAGGGGGCTATTCACTCCTCCACTTT. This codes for CASSQTTGGYSLLHF.

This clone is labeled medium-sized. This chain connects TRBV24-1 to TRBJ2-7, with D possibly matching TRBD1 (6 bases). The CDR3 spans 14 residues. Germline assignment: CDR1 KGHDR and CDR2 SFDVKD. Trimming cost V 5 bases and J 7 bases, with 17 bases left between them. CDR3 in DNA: TGTGCCACCAGTGCTACCGTCGACAGGCCGGAGCAGTACTTC. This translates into CATSATVDRPEQYF.

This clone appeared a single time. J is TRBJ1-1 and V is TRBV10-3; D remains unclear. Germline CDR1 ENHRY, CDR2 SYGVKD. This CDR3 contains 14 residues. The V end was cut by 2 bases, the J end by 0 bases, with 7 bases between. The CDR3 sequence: CAISEGRLNTEAFF. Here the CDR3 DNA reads TGTGCCATCAGTGAGGGCAGGTTGAACACTGAAGCTTTCTTT.

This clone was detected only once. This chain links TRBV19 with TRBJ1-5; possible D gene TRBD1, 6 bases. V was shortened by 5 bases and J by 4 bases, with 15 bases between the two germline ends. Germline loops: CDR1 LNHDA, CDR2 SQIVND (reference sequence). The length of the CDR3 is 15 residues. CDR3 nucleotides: TGTGCCAGTAGTGAGTTTAACAGGGCGAATCAGCCCCAGCATTTT. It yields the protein CASSEFNRANQPQHF.

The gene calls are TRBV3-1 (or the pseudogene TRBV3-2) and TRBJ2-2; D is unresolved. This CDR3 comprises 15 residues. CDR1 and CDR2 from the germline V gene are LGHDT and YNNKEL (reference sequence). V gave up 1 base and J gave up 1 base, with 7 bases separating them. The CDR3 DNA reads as TGTGCCAGCAGCCAAGTCTGGAGGAACACCGGGGAGCTGTTTTTT. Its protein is CASSQVWRNTGELFF.

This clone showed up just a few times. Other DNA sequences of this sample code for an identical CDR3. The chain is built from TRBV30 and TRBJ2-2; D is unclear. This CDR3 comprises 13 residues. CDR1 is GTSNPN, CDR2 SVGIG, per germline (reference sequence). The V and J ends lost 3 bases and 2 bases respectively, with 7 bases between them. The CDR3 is CAWSVQNTGELFF. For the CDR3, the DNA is TGTGCCTGGAGCGTACAAAACACCGGGGAGCTGTTTTTT.

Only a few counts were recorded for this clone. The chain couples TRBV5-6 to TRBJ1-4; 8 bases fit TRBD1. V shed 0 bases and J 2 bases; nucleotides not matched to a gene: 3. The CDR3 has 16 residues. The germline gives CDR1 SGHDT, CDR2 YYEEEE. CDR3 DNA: TGTGCCAGCAGCTTGGCCCAGGGGGCTACTAATGAAAAACTGTTTTTT. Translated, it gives CASSLAQGATNEKLFF.

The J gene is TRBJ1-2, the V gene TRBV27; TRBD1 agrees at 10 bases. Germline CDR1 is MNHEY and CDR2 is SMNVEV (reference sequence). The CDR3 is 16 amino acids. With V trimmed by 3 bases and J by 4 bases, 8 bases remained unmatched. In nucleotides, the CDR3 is TGTGCCAGCAGTTTCGGGACAGGGGTTCCTAGCTATGGCTACACCTTC. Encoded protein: CASSFGTGVPSYGYTF.

The CDR3 nucleotides are TGTGCCAGCACCATAGACAGTTCCTACGAGCAGTACTTC. Translation: CASTIDSSYEQYF. The chain joins TRBV28 to TRBJ2-7, with a possible D match to TRBD1 (5 bases). V dropped 7 bases and J dropped 1 base, with 11 bases sitting between them. Germline V gives CDR1 MDHEN, CDR2 SYDVKM. The length of the CDR3 is 13 residues. Filled out from reference TRBV28 and TRBJ2-7, the complete variable domain reads DVKVTQSSRYLVKRTGEKVFLECVQDMDHENMFWYRQDPGLGLRLIYFSYDVKMKEKGDIPEGYSVSREKKERFSLILESASTNQTSMYLCASTIDSSYEQYFGPGTRLTVT.

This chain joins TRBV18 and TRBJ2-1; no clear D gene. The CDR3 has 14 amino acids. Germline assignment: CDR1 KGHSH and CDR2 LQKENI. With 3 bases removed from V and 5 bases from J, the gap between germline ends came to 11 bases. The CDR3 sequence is CASSPMSSNNEQFF. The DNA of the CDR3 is TGTGCCAGCTCACCGATGTCTAGTAACAATGAGCAGTTCTTC.

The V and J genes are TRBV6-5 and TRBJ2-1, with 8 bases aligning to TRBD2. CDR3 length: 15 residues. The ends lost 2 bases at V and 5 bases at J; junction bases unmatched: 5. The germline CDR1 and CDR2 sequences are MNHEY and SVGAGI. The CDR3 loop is CASSYQAGVNNEQFF. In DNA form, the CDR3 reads TGTGCCAGCAGTTACCAAGCGGGGGTCAACAATGAGCAGTTCTTC.

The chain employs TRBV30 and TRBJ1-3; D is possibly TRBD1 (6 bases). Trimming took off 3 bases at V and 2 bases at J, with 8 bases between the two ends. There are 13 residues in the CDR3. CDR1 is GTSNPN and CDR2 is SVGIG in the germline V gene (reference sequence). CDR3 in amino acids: CAWRGGAGNTIYF. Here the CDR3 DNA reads TGTGCCTGGAGAGGGGGGGCTGGAAACACCATATATTTT.

The CDR3 coding sequence is TGTGCCAGTAGTAGGGACAGGGGGACAGATACGCAGTATTTT. As protein: CASSRDRGTDTQYF. The chain links TRBV19 to TRBJ2-3, with 11 bases matching TRBD1. Germline CDR1 is LNHDA and CDR2 is SQIVND (reference sequence). CDR3 length equals 14 residues. V lost 4 bases and J lost 3; bases outside the gene matches: 0.

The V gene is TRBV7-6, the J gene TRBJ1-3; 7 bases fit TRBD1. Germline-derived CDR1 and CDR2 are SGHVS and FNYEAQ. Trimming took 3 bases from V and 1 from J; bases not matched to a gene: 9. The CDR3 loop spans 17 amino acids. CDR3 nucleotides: TGTGCCAGCAGCTTTGGGGCAGGGGGTTGGTCTGGAAACACCATATATTTT. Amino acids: CASSFGAGGWSGNTIYF.

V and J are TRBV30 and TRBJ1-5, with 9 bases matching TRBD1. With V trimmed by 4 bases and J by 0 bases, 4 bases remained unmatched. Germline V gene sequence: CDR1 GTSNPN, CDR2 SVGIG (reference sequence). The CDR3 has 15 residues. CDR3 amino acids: CAWTPGQGSNQPQHF. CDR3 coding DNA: TGTGCCTGGACTCCGGGACAGGGTAGCAATCAGCCCCAGCATTTT.

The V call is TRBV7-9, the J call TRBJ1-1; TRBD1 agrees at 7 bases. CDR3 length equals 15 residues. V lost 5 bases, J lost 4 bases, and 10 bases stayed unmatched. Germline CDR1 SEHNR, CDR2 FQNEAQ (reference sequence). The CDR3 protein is CASSPRAGGRTEAFF. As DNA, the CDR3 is TGTGCCAGCAGCCCAAGGGCAGGGGGGCGCACTGAAGCTTTCTTT.

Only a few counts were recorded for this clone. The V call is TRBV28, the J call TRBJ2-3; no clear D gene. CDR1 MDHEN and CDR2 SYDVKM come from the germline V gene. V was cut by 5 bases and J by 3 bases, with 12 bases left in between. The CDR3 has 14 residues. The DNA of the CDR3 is TGTGCCAGCAGTCCGACTCCGGCTACAGATACGCAGTATTTT. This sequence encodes CASSPTPATDTQYF.

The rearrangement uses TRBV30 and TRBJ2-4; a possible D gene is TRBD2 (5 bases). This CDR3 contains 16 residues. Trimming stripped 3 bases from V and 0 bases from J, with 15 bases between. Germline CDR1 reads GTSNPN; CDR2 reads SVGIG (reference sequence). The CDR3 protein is CAWRISGNEAKNIQYF. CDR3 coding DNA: TGTGCCTGGAGGATAAGCGGAAACGAAGCCAAAAACATTCAGTACTTC.

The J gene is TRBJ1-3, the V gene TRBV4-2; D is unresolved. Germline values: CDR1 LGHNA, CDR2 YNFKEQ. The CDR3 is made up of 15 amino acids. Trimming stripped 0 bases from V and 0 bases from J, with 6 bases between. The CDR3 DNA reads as TGTGCCAGCAGCCAAGAAGCGAGCTCTGGAAACACCATATATTTT. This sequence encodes CASSQEASSGNTIYF.

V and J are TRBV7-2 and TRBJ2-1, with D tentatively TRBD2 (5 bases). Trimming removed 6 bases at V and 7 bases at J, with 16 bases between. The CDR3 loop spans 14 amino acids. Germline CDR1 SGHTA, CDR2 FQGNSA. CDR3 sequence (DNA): TGTGCCAGCAGACTAGGGCTAGTAGAGAATGAGCAGTTCTTC. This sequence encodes CASRLGLVENEQFF.

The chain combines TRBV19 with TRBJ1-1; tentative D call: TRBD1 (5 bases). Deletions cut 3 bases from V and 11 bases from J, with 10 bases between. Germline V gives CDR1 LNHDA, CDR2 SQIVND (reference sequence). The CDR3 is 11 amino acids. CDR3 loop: CASSMGGAAFF. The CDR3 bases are TGTGCCAGTAGTATGGGGGGTGCGGCTTTCTTT.

CDR3 sequence reads: CASSFSRAGALHF. In DNA form, the CDR3 reads TGTGCCAGCAGTTTCTCCAGGGCTGGAGCCCTCCACTTT. The chain has TRBV12-3 or TRBV12-4 and TRBJ1-6; possibly TRBD1 for D (5 bases). The CDR3 has 13 residues. With 3 bases removed from V and 14 bases from J, the gap between germline ends came to 14 bases.

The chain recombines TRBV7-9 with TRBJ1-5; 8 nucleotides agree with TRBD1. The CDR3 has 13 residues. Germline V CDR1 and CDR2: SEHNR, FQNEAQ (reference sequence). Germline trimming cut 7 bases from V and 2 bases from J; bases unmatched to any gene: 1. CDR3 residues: CASTQGGNQPQHF. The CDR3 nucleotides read TGTGCCAGCACACAGGGGGGCAATCAGCCCCAGCATTTT.

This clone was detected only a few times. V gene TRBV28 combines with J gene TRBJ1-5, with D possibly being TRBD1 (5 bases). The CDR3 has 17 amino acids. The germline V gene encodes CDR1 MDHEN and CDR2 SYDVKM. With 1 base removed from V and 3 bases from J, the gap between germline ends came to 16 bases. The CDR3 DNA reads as TGTGCCAGCAGTTTATTAGGGCAGGGACTCTCCAATCAGCCCCAGCATTTT. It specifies CASSLLGQGLSNQPQHF.

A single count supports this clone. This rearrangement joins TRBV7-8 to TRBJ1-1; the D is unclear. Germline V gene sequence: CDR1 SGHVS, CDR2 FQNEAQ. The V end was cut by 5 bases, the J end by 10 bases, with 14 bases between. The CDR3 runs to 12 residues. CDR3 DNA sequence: TGTGCCAGCAGCCCCGCGGCCCCGGGAGCTTTCTTT. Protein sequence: CASSPAAPGAFF.

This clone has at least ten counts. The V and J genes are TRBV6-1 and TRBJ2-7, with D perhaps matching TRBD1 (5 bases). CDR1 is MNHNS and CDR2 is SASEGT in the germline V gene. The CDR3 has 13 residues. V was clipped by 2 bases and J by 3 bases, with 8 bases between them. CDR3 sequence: CASSERQNYEQYF. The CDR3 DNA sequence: TGTGCCAGCAGTGAAAGACAGAACTACGAGCAGTACTTC.

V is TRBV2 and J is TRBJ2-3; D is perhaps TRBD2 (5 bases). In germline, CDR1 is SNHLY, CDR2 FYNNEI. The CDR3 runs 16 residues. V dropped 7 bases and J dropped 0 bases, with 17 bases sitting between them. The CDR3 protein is CASTPDDYYSTDTQYF. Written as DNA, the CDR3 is TGTGCCAGCACTCCCGATGACTATTATAGCACAGATACGCAGTATTTT.